Described below is a single T cell receptor (beta chain) sequence and its context. These data are taken from a study of immune cell composition in non-small cell lung cancer. Data came from immunoSEQ multiplex PCR; TCRdb stores just in-frame clones and leaves some out. The table includes 6,000 to 8,500 clones, about two thirds detected once. The clonotype originates from a human donor with non-small cell lung cancer. Sequencing was performed on lung tumor tissue.

The chain's CDR3 is CASSPTPGTGAEKLFF. The CDR3 DNA reads TGTGCCAGCAGCCCCACTCCCGGGACAGGGGCTGAAAAACTGTTTTTT. J is TRBJ1-4 and V is TRBV5-5, with 10 bases fitting TRBD1. Germline V CDR1 and CDR2: SGHKS, YYEKEE (reference sequence). The CDR3 has 16 residues. V lost 4 bases to trimming and J lost 7 bases; unmatched junction nucleotides: 10.